The 6 T cell receptor beta chains reported below all come from one sample, sequenced in a study of T-cell reconstitution after alpha-beta-depleted transplantation in children. For TCRbeta, the library was prepared with unique molecular identifiers. TCRdb itself ran the PCR reads through MiXCR, one entry per CDR3 protein. The sample has 610,000 or so distinct CDR3 sequences; 25% to 30% are singletons. The sequencing used PBMCs, collected before TCRalphabeta/CD19-depleted stem cell transplant. These receptors were obtained from a boy in the first two years of life with Wiskott-Aldrich syndrome, due to receive a stem cell transplant.

This clonotype showed up just a few times. This chain uses TRBV29-1 with TRBJ2-7; D possibly matches TRBD1 or TRBD2 (7 bases each). The germline V gene encodes CDR1 SQVTM and CDR2 ANQGSEA. CDR3 size: 17 residues. The CDR3 nucleotides are TGCAGGGCAAGGGAGGGGGCTCTTGGAGCGGGAACCTACGAGCAGTACTTC. Translated: CRAREGALGAGTYEQYF.

This clonotype has a handful of counts. The chain combines TRBV5-5 with TRBJ2-1; D might be TRBD2 (5 bases). Trimming left V 2 bases short and J 4 bases short, with 10 bases between. There are 14 residues in the CDR3. Germline V gene lookup returns CDR1 SGHKS and CDR2 YYEKEE (reference sequence). The CDR3 DNA reads TGTGCCAGCAGCTTCAAAATAGCGTACAATGAGCAGTTCTTC. Translating gives CASSFKIAYNEQFF.

This clonotype showed up just a few times. This chain uses TRBV15 with TRBJ1-5, with TRBD1 as a possible D gene (5 bases). This CDR3 comprises 13 residues. The V end was cut by 3 bases, the J end by 6 bases, with 9 bases between. CDR1 LNHNV and CDR2 YYDKDF come from the germline V gene (reference sequence). The CDR3 loop reads CATSRGGFQPQHF. CDR3 DNA: TGTGCCACCAGCAGGGGGGGGTTTCAGCCCCAGCATTTT.

The chain combines TRBV20-1 with TRBJ1-3, with 7 positions matching TRBD1. This CDR3 is built from 15 residues. V trimming: 6 bases; J trimming: 0 bases; junction bases outside the gene matches: 8. Germline CDR1 is DFQATT and CDR2 is SNEGSKA (reference sequence). CDR3 nucleotide sequence: TGCAGTGCCGCAAGGGGGCAGTCCTCTGGAAACACCATATATTTT. Translation: CSAARGQSSGNTIYF.

The rearrangement joins TRBV3-1 to TRBJ2-4, with D unclear. Trimming took 4 bases from V and 1 from J, leaving 5 bases between them. CDR3 size: 13 residues. Germline assignment: CDR1 LGHDT and CDR2 YNNKEL (reference sequence). The CDR3 sequence: CASSPNAKNIQYF. As DNA, the CDR3 is TGTGCCAGCAGCCCCAACGCCAAAAACATTCAGTACTTC.

The rearrangement uses TRBV28 and TRBJ2-1, with TRBD2 identical over 10 bases. From germline, CDR1 is MDHEN and CDR2 SYDVKM. J lost 5 bases, V lost 7 bases, and 2 bases had no gene match. This CDR3 spans 13 amino acids. The CDR3 DNA is TGTGCCAGCATCCTAGCGGGGGACAATGAGCAGTTCTTC. This sequence encodes CASILAGDNEQFF. The full variable domain, its missing parts supplied by reference TRBV28 and TRBJ2-1, is DVKVTQSSRYLVKRTGEKVFLECVQDMDHENMFWYRQDPGLGLRLIYFSYDVKMKEKGDIPEGYSVSREKKERFSLILESASTNQTSMYLCASILAGDNEQFFGPGTRLTVL.